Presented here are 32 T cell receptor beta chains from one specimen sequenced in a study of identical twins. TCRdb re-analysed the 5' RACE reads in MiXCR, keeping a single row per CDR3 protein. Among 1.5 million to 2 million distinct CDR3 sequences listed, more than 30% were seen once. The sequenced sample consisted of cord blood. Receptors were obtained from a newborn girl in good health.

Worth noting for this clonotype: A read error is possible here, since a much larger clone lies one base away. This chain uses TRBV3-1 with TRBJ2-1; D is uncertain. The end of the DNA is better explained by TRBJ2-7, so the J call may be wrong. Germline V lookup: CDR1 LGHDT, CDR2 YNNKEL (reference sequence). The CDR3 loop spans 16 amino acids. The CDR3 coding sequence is TGTGCCAGCAGCCAAGATCGGAGCCATACCTACAATGAGCAGTACTTC. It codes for CASSQDRSHTYNEQYF.

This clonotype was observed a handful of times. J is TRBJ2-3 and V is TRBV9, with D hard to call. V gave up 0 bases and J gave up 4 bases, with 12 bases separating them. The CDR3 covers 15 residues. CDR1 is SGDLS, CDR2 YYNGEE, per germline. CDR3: CASSVAGVTSDTQYF. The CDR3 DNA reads TGTGCCAGCAGCGTAGCTGGCGTGACATCAGATACGCAGTATTTT.

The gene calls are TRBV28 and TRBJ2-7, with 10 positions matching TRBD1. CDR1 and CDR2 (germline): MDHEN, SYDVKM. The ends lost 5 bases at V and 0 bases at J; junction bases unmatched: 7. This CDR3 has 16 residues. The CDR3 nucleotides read TGTGCCAGCAGTGCGAGGACAGGGGGAAGCTCCTACGAGCAGTACTTC. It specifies CASSARTGGSSYEQYF. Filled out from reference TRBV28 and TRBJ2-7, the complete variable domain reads DVKVTQSSRYLVKRTGEKVFLECVQDMDHENMFWYRQDPGLGLRLIYFSYDVKMKEKGDIPEGYSVSREKKERFSLILESASTNQTSMYLCASSARTGGSSYEQYFGPGTRLTVT.

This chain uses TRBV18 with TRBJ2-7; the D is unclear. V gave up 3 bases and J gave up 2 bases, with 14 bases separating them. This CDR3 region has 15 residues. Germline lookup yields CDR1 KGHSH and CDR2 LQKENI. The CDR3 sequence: CASSPLAGAPYEQYF. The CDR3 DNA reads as TGTGCCAGCTCACCTTTAGCAGGTGCCCCCTACGAGCAGTACTTC.

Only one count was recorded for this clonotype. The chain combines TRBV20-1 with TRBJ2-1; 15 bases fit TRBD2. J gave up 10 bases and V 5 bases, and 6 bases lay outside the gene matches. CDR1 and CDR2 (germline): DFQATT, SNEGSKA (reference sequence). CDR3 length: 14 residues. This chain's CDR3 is CSASRTSGRGEQFF. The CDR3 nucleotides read TGCAGTGCTTCTCGGACTAGCGGGAGGGGCGAGCAGTTCTTC.

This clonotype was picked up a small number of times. CDR3 DNA: TGTGCCAGCAGGGAGACAGGGGAAAACATTCAGTACTTC. This encodes CASRETGENIQYF. V gene TRBV6-1 combines with J gene TRBJ2-4; 8 bases match TRBD1. Germline V gives CDR1 MNHNS, CDR2 SASEGT. Trimming removed 6 bases from V and 5 bases from J; junction bases left unmatched: 3. This CDR3 has 13 residues.

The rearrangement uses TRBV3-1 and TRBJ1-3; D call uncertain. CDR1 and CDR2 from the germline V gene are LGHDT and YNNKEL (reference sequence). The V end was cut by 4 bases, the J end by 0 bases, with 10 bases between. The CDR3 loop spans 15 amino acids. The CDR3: CASSLEMISGNTIYF. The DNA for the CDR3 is TGTGCCAGCAGCCTCGAGATGATCTCTGGAAACACCATATATTTT.

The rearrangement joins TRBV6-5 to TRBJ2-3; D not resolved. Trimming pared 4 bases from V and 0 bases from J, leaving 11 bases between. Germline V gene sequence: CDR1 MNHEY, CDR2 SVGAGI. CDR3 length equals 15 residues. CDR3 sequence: CASSFGFTSTDTQYF. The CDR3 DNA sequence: TGTGCCAGCAGTTTCGGCTTTACTAGCACAGATACGCAGTATTTT.

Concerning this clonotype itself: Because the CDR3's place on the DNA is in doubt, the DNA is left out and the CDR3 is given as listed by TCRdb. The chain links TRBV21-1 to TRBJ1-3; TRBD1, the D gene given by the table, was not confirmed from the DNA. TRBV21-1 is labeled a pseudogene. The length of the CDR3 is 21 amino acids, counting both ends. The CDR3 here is CASSKALWGQGASSSGNTIYF.

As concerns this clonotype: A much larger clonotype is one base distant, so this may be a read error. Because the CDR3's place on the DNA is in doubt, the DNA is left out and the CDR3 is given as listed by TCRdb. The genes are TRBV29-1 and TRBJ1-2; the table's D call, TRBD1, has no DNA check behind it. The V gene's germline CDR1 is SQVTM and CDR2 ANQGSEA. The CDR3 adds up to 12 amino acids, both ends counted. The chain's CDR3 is CSAPDRAYGCTF.

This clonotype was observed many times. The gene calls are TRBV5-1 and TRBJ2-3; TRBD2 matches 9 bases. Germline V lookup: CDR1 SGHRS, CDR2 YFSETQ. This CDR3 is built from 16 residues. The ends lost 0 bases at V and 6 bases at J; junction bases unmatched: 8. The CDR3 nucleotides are TGCGCCAGCAGCTTGGCGACTAGCGGCGGTTTTGATACGCAGTATTTT. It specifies CASSLATSGGFDTQYF. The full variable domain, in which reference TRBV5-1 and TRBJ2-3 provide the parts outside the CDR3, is KAGVTQTPRYLIKTRGQQVTLSCSPISGHRSVSWYQQTPGQGLQFLFEYFSETQRNKGNFPGRFSGRQFSNSRSEMNVSTLELGDSALYLCASSLATSGGFDTQYFGPGTRLTVL.

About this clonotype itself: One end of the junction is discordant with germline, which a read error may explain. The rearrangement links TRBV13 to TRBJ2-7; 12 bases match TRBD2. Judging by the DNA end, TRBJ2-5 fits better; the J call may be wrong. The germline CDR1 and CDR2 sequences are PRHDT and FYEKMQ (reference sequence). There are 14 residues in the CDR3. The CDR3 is CPSSSSGGAETQYF. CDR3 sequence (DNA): TGTCCCAGCAGCTCTAGCGGGGGGGCGGAGACCCAGTACTTC.

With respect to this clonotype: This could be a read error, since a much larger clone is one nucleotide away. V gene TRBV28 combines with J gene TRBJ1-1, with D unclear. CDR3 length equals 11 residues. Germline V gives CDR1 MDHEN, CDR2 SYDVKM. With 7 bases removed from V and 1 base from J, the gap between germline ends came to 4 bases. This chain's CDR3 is CASIENTEAFF. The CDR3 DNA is TGTGCCAGCATCGAGAACACTGAAGCTTTCTTT.

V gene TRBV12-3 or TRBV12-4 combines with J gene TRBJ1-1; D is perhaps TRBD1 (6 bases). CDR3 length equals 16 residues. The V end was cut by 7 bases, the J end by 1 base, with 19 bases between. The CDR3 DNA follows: TGTGCCAGCAAGCCTTTAGGGGGGGCGCGGAACACTGAAGCTTTCTTT. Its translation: CASKPLGGARNTEAFF.

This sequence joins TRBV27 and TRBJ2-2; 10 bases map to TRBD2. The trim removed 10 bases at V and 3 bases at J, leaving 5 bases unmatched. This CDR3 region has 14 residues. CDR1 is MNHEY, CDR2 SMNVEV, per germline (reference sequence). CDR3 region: CATRTSGYTGELFF. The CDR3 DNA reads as TGTGCCACCCGGACTAGCGGCTACACCGGGGAGCTGTTTTTT.

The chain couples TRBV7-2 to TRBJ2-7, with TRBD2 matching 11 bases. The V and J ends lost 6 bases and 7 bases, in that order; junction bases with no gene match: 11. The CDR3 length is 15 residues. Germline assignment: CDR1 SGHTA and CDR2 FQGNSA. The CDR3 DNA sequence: TGTGCCAGCAGAACTAGCGGGGGATATTACAATGAGCAGTACTTC. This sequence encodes CASRTSGGYYNEQYF.

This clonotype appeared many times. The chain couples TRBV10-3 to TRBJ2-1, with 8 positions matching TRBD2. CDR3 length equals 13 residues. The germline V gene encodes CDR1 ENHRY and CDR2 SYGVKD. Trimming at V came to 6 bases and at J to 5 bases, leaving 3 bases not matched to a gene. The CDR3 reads CAISSGLDNEQFF. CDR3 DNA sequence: TGTGCCATCAGCTCGGGACTAGACAATGAGCAGTTCTTC.

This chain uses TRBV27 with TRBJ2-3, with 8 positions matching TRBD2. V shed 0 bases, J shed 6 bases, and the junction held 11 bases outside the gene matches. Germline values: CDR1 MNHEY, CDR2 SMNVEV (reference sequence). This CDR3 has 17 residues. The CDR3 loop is CASSLSLGTRNSDTQYF. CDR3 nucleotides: TGTGCCAGCAGTTTATCGCTGGGGACTAGGAATTCGGATACGCAGTATTTT.

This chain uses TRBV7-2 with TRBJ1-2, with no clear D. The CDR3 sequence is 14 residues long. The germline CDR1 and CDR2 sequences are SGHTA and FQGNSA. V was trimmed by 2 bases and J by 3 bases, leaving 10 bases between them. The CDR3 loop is CASSLSRAYYGYTF. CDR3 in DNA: TGTGCCAGCAGCTTATCCCGGGCGTACTATGGCTACACCTTC. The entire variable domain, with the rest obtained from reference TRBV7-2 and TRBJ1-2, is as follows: GAGVSQSPSNKVTEKGKDVELRCDPISGHTALYWYRQSLGQGLEFLIYFQGNSAPDKSGLPSDRFSAERTGGSVSTLTIQRTQQEDSAVYLCASSLSRAYYGYTFGSGTRLTVV.

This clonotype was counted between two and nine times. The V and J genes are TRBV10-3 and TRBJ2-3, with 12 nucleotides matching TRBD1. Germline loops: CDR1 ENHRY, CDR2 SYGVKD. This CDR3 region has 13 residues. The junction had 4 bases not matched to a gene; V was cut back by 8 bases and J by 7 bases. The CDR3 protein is CAIGTGGGNTQYF. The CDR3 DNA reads TGTGCCATCGGGACAGGGGGCGGAAATACGCAGTATTTT.

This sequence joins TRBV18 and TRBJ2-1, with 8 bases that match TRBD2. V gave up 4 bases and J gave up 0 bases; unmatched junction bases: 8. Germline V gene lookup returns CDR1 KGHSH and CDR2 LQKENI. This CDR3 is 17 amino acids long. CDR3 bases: TGTGCCAGCTCACGCACAACTAGCGGCAGCTCCTACAATGAGCAGTTCTTC. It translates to CASSRTTSGSSYNEQFF.

The CDR3 region is CASSRRQNSYEQYF. CDR3 DNA sequence: TGTGCCAGCAGCCGTAGACAGAACTCCTACGAGCAGTACTTC. The chain links TRBV7-8 to TRBJ2-7, with a weak D call TRBD1 (5 bases). Trimming stripped 5 bases from V and 0 bases from J, with 11 bases between. CDR1 is SGHVS, CDR2 FQNEAQ, per germline. The CDR3 length is 14 residues.

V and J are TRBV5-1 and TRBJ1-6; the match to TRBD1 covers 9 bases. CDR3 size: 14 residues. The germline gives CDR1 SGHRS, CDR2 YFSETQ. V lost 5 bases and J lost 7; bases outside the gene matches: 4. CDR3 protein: CASRHGTGNSPLHF. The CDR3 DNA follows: TGCGCCAGCAGGCACGGGACAGGGAATTCACCCCTCCACTTT.

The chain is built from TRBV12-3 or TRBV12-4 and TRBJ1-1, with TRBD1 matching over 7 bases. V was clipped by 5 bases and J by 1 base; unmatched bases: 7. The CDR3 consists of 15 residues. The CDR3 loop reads CASSPGGRWNTEAFF. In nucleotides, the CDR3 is TGTGCCAGCAGTCCAGGGGGACGGTGGAACACTGAAGCTTTCTTT.

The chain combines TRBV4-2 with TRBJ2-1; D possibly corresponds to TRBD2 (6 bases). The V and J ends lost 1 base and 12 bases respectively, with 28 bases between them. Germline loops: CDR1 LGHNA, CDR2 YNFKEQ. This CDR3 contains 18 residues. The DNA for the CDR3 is TGTGCCAGCAGCCAAGGGGGGAGGCCCCTCTCAATGATGAAAGCGCAGTTCTTC. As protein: CASSQGGRPLSMMKAQFF.

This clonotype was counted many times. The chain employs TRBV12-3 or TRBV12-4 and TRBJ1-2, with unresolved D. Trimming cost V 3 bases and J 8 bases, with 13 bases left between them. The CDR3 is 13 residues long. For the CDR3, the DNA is TGTGCCAGCAGTTTCGGCCCGAGGGCCGGCTACACCTTC. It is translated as CASSFGPRAGYTF.

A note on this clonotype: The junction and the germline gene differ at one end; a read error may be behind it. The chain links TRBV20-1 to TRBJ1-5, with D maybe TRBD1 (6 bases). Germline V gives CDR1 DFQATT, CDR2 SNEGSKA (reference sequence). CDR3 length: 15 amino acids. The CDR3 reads CSAGEGTNSNQPQHF. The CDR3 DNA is TGCAGTGCTGGAGAGGGGACAAATAGCAATCAGCCCCAGCATTTT.

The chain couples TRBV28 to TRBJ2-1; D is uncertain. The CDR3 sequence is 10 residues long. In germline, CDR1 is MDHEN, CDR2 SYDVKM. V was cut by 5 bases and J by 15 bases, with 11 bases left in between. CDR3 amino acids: CASSGSSWFF. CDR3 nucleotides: TGTGCCAGCAGTGGTTCCAGTTGGTTCTTC. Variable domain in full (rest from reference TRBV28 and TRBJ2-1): DVKVTQSSRYLVKRTGEKVFLECVQDMDHENMFWYRQDPGLGLRLIYFSYDVKMKEKGDIPEGYSVSREKKERFSLILESASTNQTSMYLCASSGSSWFFGPGTRLTVL.

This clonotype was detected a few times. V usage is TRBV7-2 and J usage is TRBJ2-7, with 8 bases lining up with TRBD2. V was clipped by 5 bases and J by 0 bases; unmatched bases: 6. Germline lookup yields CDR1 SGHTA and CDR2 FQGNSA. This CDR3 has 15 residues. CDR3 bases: TGTGCCAGCAGCGCGACTAGCGTGAGCTCCTACGAGCAGTACTTC. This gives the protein CASSATSVSSYEQYF.

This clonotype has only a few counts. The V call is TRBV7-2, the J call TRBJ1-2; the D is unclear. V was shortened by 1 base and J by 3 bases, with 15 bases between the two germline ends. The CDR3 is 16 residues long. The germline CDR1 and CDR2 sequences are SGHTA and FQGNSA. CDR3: CASSLVRQARDYGYTF. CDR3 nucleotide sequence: TGTGCCAGCAGCTTAGTACGGCAGGCCCGTGACTATGGCTACACCTTC.

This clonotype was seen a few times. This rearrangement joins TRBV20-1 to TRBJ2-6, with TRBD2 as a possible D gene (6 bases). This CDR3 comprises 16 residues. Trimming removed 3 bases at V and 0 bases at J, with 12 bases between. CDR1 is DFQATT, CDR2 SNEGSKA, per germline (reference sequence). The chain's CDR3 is CSARRSSGSGANVLTF. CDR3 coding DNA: TGCAGTGCTAGGCGGAGTAGCGGCTCTGGGGCCAACGTCCTGACTTTC.

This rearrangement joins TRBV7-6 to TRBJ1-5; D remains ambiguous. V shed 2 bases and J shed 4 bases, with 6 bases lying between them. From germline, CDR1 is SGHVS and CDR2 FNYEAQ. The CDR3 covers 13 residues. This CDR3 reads CASSLTQNQPQHF. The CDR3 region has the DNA TGTGCCAGCAGCTTAACCCAGAATCAGCCCCAGCATTTT.